This T cell receptor beta chain is drawn from a study of T cell responses to AZD1222 COVID-19 vaccine. Broader study findings: Repertoires in all cases were sampled only once the peak T cell response had passed. Recipients of two AZD1222 doses showed rising Spike-specific TCR breadth and depth.

For this clone: Its antigen is currently unknown.

Doses given second, at about 4 or about 12 weeks, were pooled. Between the trimmed V and J ends, which lost 10 bases and 4 bases, there was a span of 13 bases. Germline values: CDR1 MNHEY, CDR2 SVGAGI. CDR3 size: 12 residues. Using immunoSEQ multiplex PCR, the repertoire was profiled, and TCRdb retains in-frame clones only, with some absent. Here the sample spans about 94,000 clones, 85% being singletons. This chain uses TRBV6-5 with TRBJ1-1; tentatively, D is TRBD1 (6 bases). The TCR comes from an adult who received the AZD1222 COVID-19 vaccine. This sample comprised peripheral blood, obtained 28 days after the second AZD1222 dose. CDR3 residues: CATFFRGTEAFF. DNA of the CDR3: TGTGCCACCTTCTTCAGGGGCACTGAAGCTTTCTTT.